These 28 T cell receptor beta chains were all obtained from the same sample, sequenced in a study of T cell responses to AZD1222 COVID-19 vaccine. This table comes from immunoSEQ multiplex PCR, and its TCRdb copy is limited to in-frame clones, with some not included. The table has about 120,000 clones, 70% to 90% seen once. The material was peripheral blood, obtained on day 0 of AZD1222 vaccination. These receptors were collected from an adult in good health.

This clone appeared a single time. J is TRBJ1-5 and V is TRBV6-5; no clear D. The length of the CDR3 is 15 residues. V was cut by 7 bases and J by 5 bases, with 18 bases left in between. CDR1 is MNHEY, CDR2 SVGAGI, per germline. The CDR3 DNA follows: TGTGCCAGCAAAGAACAGCGTTTGGTGTATCAGCCCCAGCATTTT. Translation gives CASKEQRLVYQPQHF.

In DNA form, the CDR3 reads TGTGCCAGCAGCTTGGGAGGGGGCAATCAGCCCCAGCATTTT. Encoded protein: CASSLGGGNQPQHF. J is TRBJ1-5 and V is TRBV5-6; maybe TRBD1 (5 bases). Trimming removed 0 bases from V and 2 bases from J, with 6 bases in between. CDR1 is SGHDT and CDR2 is YYEEEE in the germline V gene. The CDR3 runs 14 residues.

This chain connects TRBV5-1 to TRBJ2-7, with TRBD1 matching 10 bases. Trimming removed 3 bases from V and 0 bases from J; junction bases left unmatched: 6. CDR1 and CDR2 from the germline V gene are SGHRS and YFSETQ. This CDR3 has 16 residues. CDR3 DNA sequence: TGCGCCAGCAGCTCCGGGACAGGGGACCTCTCCTACGAGCAGTACTTC. The encoded protein is CASSSGTGDLSYEQYF.

This clone was seen a single time. The chain combines TRBV5-6 with TRBJ2-7, with 9 bases matching TRBD2. Per the germline V gene, CDR1 is SGHDT and CDR2 is YYEEEE. Trimming at V came to 4 bases and at J to 6 bases, leaving 11 bases not matched to a gene. This CDR3 spans 15 amino acids. The CDR3 here is CASSGSTGGGVEQYF. CDR3 nucleotides: TGTGCCAGCAGCGGTTCGACAGGCGGGGGGGTCGAGCAGTACTTC.

V usage is TRBV18 and J usage is TRBJ2-7; D may be TRBD2 (5 bases). V dropped 6 bases and J dropped 5 bases, with 20 bases sitting between them. CDR1 and CDR2 (germline): KGHSH, LQKENI. The length of the CDR3 is 15 residues. This CDR3 reads CASSPKEGRPDEQYF. CDR3 bases: TGTGCCAGCTCCCCAAAAGAGGGCCGTCCGGACGAGCAGTACTTC.

The chain has TRBV19 and TRBJ2-7; no definite D call. The CDR3 loop spans 14 amino acids. The ends were cut back, 10 bases at V and 5 bases at J, with 21 bases in the middle. The V gene's germline CDR1 is LNHDA and CDR2 SQIVND (reference sequence). The DNA for the CDR3 is TGTGCCACCCGCCCAGTGGCGGCTACTAACGAGCAGTACTTC. Protein: CATRPVAATNEQYF.

The V gene is TRBV6-2 or TRBV6-3, the J gene TRBJ2-1; D gene uncertain. This CDR3 comprises 12 residues. V was shortened by 4 bases and J by 1 base, with 2 bases between the two germline ends. Looked up from germline, CDR1 is MNHEY and CDR2 is SVGEGT. This chain's CDR3 is CASSWSYNEQFF. CDR3 in DNA: TGTGCCAGCAGTTGGTCCTACAATGAGCAGTTCTTC.

The V and J genes are TRBV7-2 and TRBJ2-1, with 8 nucleotides matching TRBD2. V gave up 3 bases and J gave up 5 bases; unmatched junction bases: 6. Germline V gene lookup returns CDR1 SGHTA and CDR2 FQGNSA. The length of the CDR3 is 15 residues. The chain's CDR3 is CASSFQLAGNNEQFF. In DNA, the CDR3 is TGTGCCAGCAGCTTTCAGCTAGCGGGCAACAATGAGCAGTTCTTC.

The J gene is TRBJ1-2, the V gene TRBV3-1 (or the pseudogene TRBV3-2), with D unresolved. Trimming stripped 3 bases from V and 8 bases from J, with 16 bases between. Germline CDR1 LGHDT, CDR2 YNNKEL (reference sequence). The CDR3 is made up of 14 amino acids. This CDR3 is CASSQTGGDEGYTF. The CDR3 region has the DNA TGTGCCAGCAGCCAGACTGGCGGGGATGAAGGCTACACCTTC.

This rearrangement joins TRBV11-2 to TRBJ2-7, with TRBD2 as a possible D gene (5 bases). The CDR3 consists of 17 residues. Germline V lookup: CDR1 SGHAT, CDR2 FQNNGV. Deletions cut 5 bases from V and 2 bases from J, with 22 bases between. The CDR3 loop reads CASSVAAGRPLTYEQYF. In DNA form, the CDR3 reads TGTGCCAGCAGCGTTGCGGCGGGCCGACCGTTAACCTACGAGCAGTACTTC.

The table lists this clone with a few counts. The chain carries TRBV30 and TRBJ1-1; the D is unclear. The V end was cut by 4 bases, the J end by 4 bases, with 13 bases between. This CDR3 is built from 13 residues. Germline assignment: CDR1 GTSNPN and CDR2 SVGIG (reference sequence). In DNA form, the CDR3 reads TGTGCCTGGATTAAGGCCCGAAGCACTGAAGCTTTCTTT. As protein: CAWIKARSTEAFF.

This clone has more than one count but fewer than ten. V usage is TRBV24-1 and J usage is TRBJ1-2, with 7 bases lining up with TRBD1. Germline V gene data show CDR1 as KGHDR and CDR2 as SFDVKD. V dropped 3 bases and J dropped 4; count of bases not matched to a gene: 16. The CDR3 has 18 residues. The CDR3 loop reads CATSDRRRRQGGGYGYTF. The CDR3 DNA is TGTGCCACCAGTGATCGGAGGCGGAGGCAGGGGGGAGGCTATGGCTACACCTTC.

The rearrangement uses TRBV30 and TRBJ1-6; the D is unclear. Germline CDR1 GTSNPN, CDR2 SVGIG (reference sequence). With 1 base removed from V and 6 bases from J, the gap between germline ends came to 13 bases. The CDR3 contains 15 residues. CDR3 bases: TGTGCCTGGAGTGCGTCGGGCAGGCCTAATTCACCCCTCCACTTT. Encoded protein: CAWSASGRPNSPLHF.

This clone turned up a few times. The chain carries TRBV30 and TRBJ2-7, with 9 nucleotides matching TRBD2. The V segment lost 0 bases and the J segment 0 bases; nucleotides outside the gene matches: 3. The CDR3 loop spans 15 amino acids. The germline gives CDR1 GTSNPN, CDR2 SVGIG (reference sequence). Written as DNA, the CDR3 is TGTGCCTGGAGTGTAGATAGCGGGAGCTCCTACGAGCAGTACTTC. Translating it yields CAWSVDSGSSYEQYF.

The CDR3 region is CASSTPGRTPGTEAFF. In DNA form, the CDR3 reads TGTGCCAGCAGTACCCCTGGACGGACCCCTGGCACTGAAGCTTTCTTT. The rearrangement links TRBV6-2 or TRBV6-3 to TRBJ1-1; D gene ambiguous. CDR3 size: 16 residues. Germline CDR1 and CDR2: MNHEY and SVGEGT. Trimming took 5 bases from V and 4 from J, leaving 20 bases between them.

V usage is TRBV3-1 (or the pseudogene TRBV3-2) and J usage is TRBJ2-7; either TRBD1 or TRBD2 may fit D (6 bases each). Per the germline V gene, CDR1 is LGHDT and CDR2 is YNNKEL (reference sequence). The length of the CDR3 is 17 residues. V lost 1 base and J 0 bases, leaving 16 bases between the germline ends. In nucleotides, the CDR3 is TGTGCCAGCAGCCAAGTACGGGGGCGGAGCAGCTCCTACGAGCAGTACTTC. Protein product: CASSQVRGRSSSYEQYF.

The V and J genes are TRBV28 and TRBJ2-7, with 10 bases fitting TRBD1. J was trimmed by 7 bases and V by 3 bases; bases with no gene match: 15. There are 17 residues in the CDR3. The V gene's germline CDR1 is MDHEN and CDR2 SYDVKM. The CDR3 DNA is TGTGCCAGCAGTTTGGCCGGGACAGGGGTTGGAGTTGGTGAGCAGTACTTC. It codes for CASSLAGTGVGVGEQYF.

This chain links TRBV28 with TRBJ1-5; no clear D. The CDR3 runs 15 residues. V gave up 6 bases and J gave up 6 bases, with 18 bases separating them. The germline V gene has CDR1 MDHEN and CDR2 SYDVKM. CDR3 nucleotides: TGTGCCAGCAGAAAGGAAGAGTTAAAGGGTCAGCCCCAGCATTTT. Protein product: CASRKEELKGQPQHF. Using reference TRBV28 and TRBJ1-5 for the parts outside the CDR3, the full variable domain is DVKVTQSSRYLVKRTGEKVFLECVQDMDHENMFWYRQDPGLGLRLIYFSYDVKMKEKGDIPEGYSVSREKKERFSLILESASTNQTSMYLCASRKEELKGQPQHFGDGTRLSIL.

Here the CDR3 reads CAIRSGTGYEQYF. CDR3 bases: TGTGCCATCAGGTCCGGGACAGGCTACGAGCAGTACTTC. This sequence joins TRBV10-3 and TRBJ2-7, with 8 nucleotides matching TRBD1. CDR3 size: 13 residues. After removal of 6 bases from V and 3 bases from J, the junction contained 4 bases not matched to a gene. CDR1 ENHRY and CDR2 SYGVKD come from the germline V gene.

The J gene is TRBJ1-2, the V gene TRBV4-3; D possibly corresponds to TRBD1 (5 bases). CDR1 LGHNA and CDR2 YSLEER come from the germline V gene. With 4 bases removed from V and 8 bases from J, the gap between germline ends came to 17 bases. CDR3 size: 14 residues. CDR3: CASSLSGRQEGYTF. In DNA form, the CDR3 reads TGCGCCAGCAGCCTTTCGGGACGACAAGAGGGCTACACCTTC.

This chain joins TRBV7-9 and TRBJ1-4; D gene uncertain. Trimming cost V 2 bases and J 8 bases, with 18 bases left between them. Germline loops: CDR1 SEHNR, CDR2 FQNEAQ (reference sequence). CDR3 size: 16 residues. The CDR3 here is CASSLLYTSGSEKLFF. DNA for the CDR3: TGTGCCAGCAGCTTACTTTATACGTCTGGAAGCGAAAAACTGTTTTTT.

This clone was counted a single time. The sample holds other DNA sequences that translate to the same CDR3. This chain uses TRBV5-4 with TRBJ2-7; 8 bases fit TRBD1. Losses at the gene ends were 1 base for V and 1 base for J; bases not matched to a gene: 1. This CDR3 is built from 14 residues. In germline, CDR1 is SGHNT, CDR2 YYREEE (reference sequence). CDR3 in DNA: TGTGCCAGCAGCTTGCAGGGGGCTTCCTACGAGCAGTACTTC. It translates to CASSLQGASYEQYF.

The chain employs TRBV28 and TRBJ2-7; D is unresolved. Germline V gene data show CDR1 as MDHEN and CDR2 as SYDVKM. The CDR3 spans 13 residues. Trimming shortened V by 3 bases and J by 6 bases, and 12 bases separated the two germline ends. The CDR3 protein is CASSFRVQGEQYF. CDR3 DNA: TGTGCCAGCAGTTTCCGGGTACAAGGCGAGCAGTACTTC.

This chain joins TRBV6-5 and TRBJ2-5, with TRBD2 matching over 8 bases. The junction had 9 bases not matched to a gene; V was cut back by 4 bases and J by 5 bases. In germline, CDR1 is MNHEY, CDR2 SVGAGI. The CDR3 extends over 15 amino acids. CDR3 protein: CASSLRTSYRETQYF. The CDR3, as DNA: TGTGCCAGCAGTTTACGGACTAGCTATCGGGAGACCCAGTACTTC.

The chain is built from TRBV28 and TRBJ1-2; unclear D gene. The CDR3 consists of 15 residues. Germline values: CDR1 MDHEN, CDR2 SYDVKM. The germline V and J ends were trimmed by 3 bases and 5 bases, with 16 bases remaining between them. Written as DNA, the CDR3 is TGTGCCAGCAGTTTGGGTTCCAGCAGCCTGTATGGCTACACCTTC. This sequence encodes CASSLGSSSLYGYTF.

The chain has TRBV7-3 and TRBJ2-1; the D gene is possibly TRBD2 (6 bases). V was clipped by 4 bases and J by 8 bases, with 18 bases between them. The CDR3 is made up of 15 amino acids. Germline values: CDR1 SGHTA, CDR2 FQGTGA. The CDR3 spells CASSSPGLQTYEQFF. The CDR3 DNA follows: TGTGCCAGCAGCTCTCCGGGACTGCAGACGTATGAGCAGTTCTTC.

The gene calls are TRBV14 and TRBJ1-5, with D perhaps TRBD1 (5 bases). Per the germline V gene, CDR1 is SGHDN and CDR2 is FVKESK. The CDR3 covers 18 residues. V was shortened by 1 base and J by 0 bases, with 16 bases between the two germline ends. As DNA, the CDR3 is TGTGCCAGCAGCCAAGGCCAGGGCTACTTTTATAGCAATCAGCCCCAGCATTTT. Its protein product is CASSQGQGYFYSNQPQHF.

The rearrangement joins TRBV11-3 to TRBJ2-3; the D gene is possibly TRBD2 (6 bases). The CDR3 is 18 residues long. Germline CDR1 and CDR2: SGHNT and YENEEA. V shed 1 base and J shed 7 bases, with 24 bases lying between them. The CDR3 loop reads CASSLVVSGGFCMHTQYF. The CDR3 nucleotides read TGTGCCAGCAGCTTAGTTGTTAGCGGAGGTTTTTGTATGCATACGCAGTATTTT.